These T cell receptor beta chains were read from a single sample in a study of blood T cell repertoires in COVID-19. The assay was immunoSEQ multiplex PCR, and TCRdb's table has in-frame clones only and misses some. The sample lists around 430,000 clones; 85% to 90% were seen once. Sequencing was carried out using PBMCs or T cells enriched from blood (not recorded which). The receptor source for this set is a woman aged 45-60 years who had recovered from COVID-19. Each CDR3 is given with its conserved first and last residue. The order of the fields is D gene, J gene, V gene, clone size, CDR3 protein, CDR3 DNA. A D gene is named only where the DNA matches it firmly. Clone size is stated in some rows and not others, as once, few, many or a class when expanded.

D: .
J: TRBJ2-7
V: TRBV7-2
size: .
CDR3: CASSLVADRRYEQYF
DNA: TGTGCCAGCAGCTTAGTCGCGGACAGAAGATACGAGCAGTACTTC

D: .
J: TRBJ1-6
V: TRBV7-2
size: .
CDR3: CASSLAAYNSPLHF
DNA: TGTGCCAGCAGCTTGGCGGCCTATAATTCACCCCTCCACTTT

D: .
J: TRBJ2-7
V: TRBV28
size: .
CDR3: CASRSGASPYEQYF
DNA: TGTGCCAGCAGATCCGGTGCGTCCCCCTACGAGCAGTACTTC

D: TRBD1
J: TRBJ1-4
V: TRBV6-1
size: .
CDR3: CASSELMPGQGAEKLFF
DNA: TGTGCCAGCAGTGAACTTATGCCGGGACAGGGGGCAGAAAAACTGTTTTTT

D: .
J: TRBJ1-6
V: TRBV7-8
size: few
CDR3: CASSPEERRDNSPLHF
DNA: TGTGCCAGCAGCCCAGAGGAGAGGCGAGATAATTCACCCCTCCACTTT

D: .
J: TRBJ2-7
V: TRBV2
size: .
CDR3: CASREGRFTYEQYF
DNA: TGTGCCAGCAGGGAGGGACGGTTCACCTACGAGCAGTACTTC

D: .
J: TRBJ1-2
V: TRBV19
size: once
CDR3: CASSNDHSYGYTF
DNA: TGTGCCAGTAGTAACGATCACAGCTATGGCTACACCTTC

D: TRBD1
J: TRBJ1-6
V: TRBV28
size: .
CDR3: CASTQSGQGVYNSPLHF
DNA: TGTGCCAGCACTCAATCGGGACAGGGGGTTTATAATTCACCCCTCCACTTT

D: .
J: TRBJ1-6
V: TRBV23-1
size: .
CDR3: CASSQRAPEGVLRWSPLHF
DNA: TGCGCCAGCAGTCAACGGGCCCCCGAAGGGGTTCTGCGCTGGTCACCCCTCCACTTT

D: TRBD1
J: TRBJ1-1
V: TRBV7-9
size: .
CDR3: CASSLEGPGQGTNTEAFF
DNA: TGTGCCAGCAGCTTAGAGGGCCCGGGACAGGGCACGAACACTGAAGCTTTCTTT

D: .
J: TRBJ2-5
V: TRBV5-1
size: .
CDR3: CASSLGPGPEETQYF
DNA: TGCGCCAGCAGCTTGGGTCCGGGTCCGGAAGAGACCCAGTACTTC

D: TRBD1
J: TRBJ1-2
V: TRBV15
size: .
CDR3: CATSANRGHYGYTF
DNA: TGTGCCACCAGCGCGAACAGGGGACACTATGGCTACACCTTC

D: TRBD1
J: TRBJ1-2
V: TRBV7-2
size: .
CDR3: CASSRDRRAGGYTF
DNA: TGTGCCAGCAGTAGGGACAGAAGGGCCGGTGGCTACACCTTC

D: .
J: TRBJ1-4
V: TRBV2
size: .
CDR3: CASYRDKGEKLFF
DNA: TGTGCCAGCTACCGGGACAAGGGAGAAAAACTGTTTTTT

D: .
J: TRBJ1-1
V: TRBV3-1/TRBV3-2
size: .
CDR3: CASSLFLSSGGSAEAFF
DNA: TGTGCCAGCAGCCTATTCCTCTCATCGGGGGGCAGCGCTGAAGCTTTCTTT

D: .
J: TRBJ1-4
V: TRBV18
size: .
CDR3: CASSPLEASEKLFF
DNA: TGTGCCAGCTCGCCTTTGGAGGCCAGTGAAAAACTGTTTTTT

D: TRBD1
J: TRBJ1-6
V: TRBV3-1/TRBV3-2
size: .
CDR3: CASRSSGGGSPLHF
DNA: TGTGCCAGCAGGTCTTCAGGGGGCGGTTCACCCCTCCACTTT

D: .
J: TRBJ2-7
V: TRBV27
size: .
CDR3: CASSFIPTYEQYF
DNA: TGTGCCAGCAGTTTCATTCCTACCTACGAGCAGTACTTC

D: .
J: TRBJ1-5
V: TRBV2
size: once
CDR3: CASSDDRTRPQHF
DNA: TGTGCCAGCAGTGATGACAGGACCCGACCCCAGCATTTT

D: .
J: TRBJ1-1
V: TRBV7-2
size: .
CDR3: CASSLWGLGDTEAFF
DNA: TGTGCCAGCAGCTTATGGGGGCTGGGCGACACTGAAGCTTTCTTT

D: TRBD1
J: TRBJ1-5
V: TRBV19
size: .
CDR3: CASSPGTGSQPQHF
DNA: TGTGCCAGTAGTCCAGGGACAGGTAGTCAGCCCCAGCATTTT

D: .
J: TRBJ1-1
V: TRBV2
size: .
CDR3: CASSGQTEAFF
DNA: TGTGCCAGCAGTGGACAGACAGAAGCTTTCTTT

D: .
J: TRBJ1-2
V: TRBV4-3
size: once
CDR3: CASSQERGRGGYTF
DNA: TGCGCCAGCAGCCAAGAGAGAGGGAGGGGAGGCTACACCTTC

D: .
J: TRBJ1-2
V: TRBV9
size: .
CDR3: CASSAPTGLASYGYTF
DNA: TGTGCCAGCAGCGCGCCCACAGGGTTGGCAAGCTATGGCTACACCTTC

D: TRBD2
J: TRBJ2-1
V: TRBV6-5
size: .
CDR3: CASRANRGLAGEQFF
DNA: TGTGCCAGCAGAGCCAACCGGGGACTAGCCGGTGAGCAGTTCTTC

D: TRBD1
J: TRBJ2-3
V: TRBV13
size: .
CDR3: CASRIELGTGSQDTQYF
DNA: TGTGCCAGCAGGATTGAGTTGGGGACAGGGTCCCAAGATACGCAGTATTTT

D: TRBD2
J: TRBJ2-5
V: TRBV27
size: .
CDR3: CASSLGAGGYETQYF
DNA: TGTGCCAGCAGCCTAGGAGCGGGGGGGTACGAGACCCAGTACTTC

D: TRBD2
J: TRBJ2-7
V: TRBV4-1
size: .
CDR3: CASRNLAGEGNEQYF
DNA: TGCGCCAGCAGAAATCTAGCGGGGGAAGGGAACGAGCAGTACTTC

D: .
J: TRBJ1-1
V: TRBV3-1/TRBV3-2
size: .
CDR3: CASSQGYDTEAFF
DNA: TGTGCCAGCAGCCAAGGCTACGACACTGAAGCTTTCTTT

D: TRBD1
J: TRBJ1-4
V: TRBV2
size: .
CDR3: CASSVQGSFEKLFF
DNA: TGTGCCAGCAGCGTACAGGGGTCCTTCGAAAAACTGTTTTTT

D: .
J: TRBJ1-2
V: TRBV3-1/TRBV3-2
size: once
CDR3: CASRGASNYGYTF
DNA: TGTGCCAGCAGGGGCGCCTCTAACTATGGCTACACCTTC

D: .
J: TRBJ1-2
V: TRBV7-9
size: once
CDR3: CASSFAPPDSYYNGYTF
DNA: TGTGCCAGCAGCTTCGCGCCACCGGACAGCTACTATAATGGCTACACCTTC

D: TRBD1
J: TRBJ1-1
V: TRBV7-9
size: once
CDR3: CASSLRQGAVGTEAFF
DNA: TGTGCCAGCAGCCTTAGACAGGGGGCGGTGGGAACTGAAGCTTTCTTT

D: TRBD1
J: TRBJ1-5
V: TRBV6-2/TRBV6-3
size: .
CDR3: CASSRQGNQPQHF
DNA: TGTGCCAGCAGTCGACAGGGGAATCAGCCCCAGCATTTT

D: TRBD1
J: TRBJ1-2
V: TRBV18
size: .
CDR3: CASSPGQGSGGYTF
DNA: TGTGCCAGCTCACCGGGACAGGGGTCTGGCGGCTACACCTTC

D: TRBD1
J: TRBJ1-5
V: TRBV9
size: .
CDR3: CASSPGQAPQPQHF
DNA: TGTGCCAGCAGCCCGGGACAGGCACCCCAGCCCCAGCATTTT

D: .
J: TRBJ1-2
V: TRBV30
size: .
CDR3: CAWSLQGSYSDYGYTF
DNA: TGTGCCTGGAGTTTACAGGGTAGTTATTCGGACTATGGCTACACCTTC

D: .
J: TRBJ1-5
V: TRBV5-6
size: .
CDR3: CASSSQGGISNQPQHF
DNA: TGTGCCAGCAGCTCCCAGGGAGGGATTAGCAATCAGCCCCAGCATTTT

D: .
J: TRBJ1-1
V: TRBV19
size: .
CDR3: CASSILDFGGMRAFF
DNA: TGTGCCAGTAGTATTTTGGATTTCGGGGGGATGCGAGCTTTCTTT

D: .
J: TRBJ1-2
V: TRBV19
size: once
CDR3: CASSLDPGLGRTGYTF
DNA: TGTGCCAGTAGTCTGGATCCGGGACTCGGCCGAACGGGCTACACCTTC

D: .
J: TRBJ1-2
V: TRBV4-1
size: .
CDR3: CASSTLDSAGYTF
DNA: TGCGCCAGCAGCACACTGGACAGCGCCGGCTACACCTTC

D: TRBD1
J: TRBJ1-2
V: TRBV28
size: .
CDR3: CASNRDRLYGYTF
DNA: TGTGCCAGCAACCGGGACAGACTCTATGGCTACACCTTC